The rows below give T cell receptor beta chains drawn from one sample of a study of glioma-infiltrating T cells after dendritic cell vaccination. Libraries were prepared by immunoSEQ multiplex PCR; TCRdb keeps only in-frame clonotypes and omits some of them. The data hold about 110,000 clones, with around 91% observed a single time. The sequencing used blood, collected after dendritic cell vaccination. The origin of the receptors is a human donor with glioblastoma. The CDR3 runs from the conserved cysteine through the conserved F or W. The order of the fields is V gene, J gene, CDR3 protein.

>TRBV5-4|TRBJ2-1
CASSLDGRGVNEQFF
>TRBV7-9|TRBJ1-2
CASSLAQDYGYTF
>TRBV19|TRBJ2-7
CASSRTSGSSYEQYF
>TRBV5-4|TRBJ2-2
CASSPPGTGANTGELFF
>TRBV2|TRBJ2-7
CASSGDRGSYEQYF
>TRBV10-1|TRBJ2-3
CASSNSGRLADTQYF
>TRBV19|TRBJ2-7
CASSIGLAYEQYF
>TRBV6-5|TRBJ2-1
CASSPGQPGYNEQFF
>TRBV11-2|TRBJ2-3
CASSPPGGRADTDTQYF
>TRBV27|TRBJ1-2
CASSRLVRDRGSYGYTF
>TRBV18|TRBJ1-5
CASSPPKAYSNQPQHF
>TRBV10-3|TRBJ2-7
CAISADRAYEQYF
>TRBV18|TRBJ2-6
CASSPPGQGTPGANVLTF
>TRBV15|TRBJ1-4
CATSNIKGAGDEKLFF
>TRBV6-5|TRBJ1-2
CASTGGLTYGYTF
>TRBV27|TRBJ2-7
CASRFSTGGYHEQYF
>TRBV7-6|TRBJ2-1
CASSLAPSGRAGNNEQFF
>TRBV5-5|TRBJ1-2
CASSLGTGLTYTF
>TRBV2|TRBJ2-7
CASRGTGGSEQYF
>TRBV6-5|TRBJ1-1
CASSEQGMNTEAFF
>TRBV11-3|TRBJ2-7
CASSSAGVYEQYF
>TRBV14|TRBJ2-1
CASSQGTSGFYNEQFF
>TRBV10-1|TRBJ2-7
CASSESLGGSYEQYF
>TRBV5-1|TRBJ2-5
CASKLAGAQETQYF
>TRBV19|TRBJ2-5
CASSRGGQETQYF
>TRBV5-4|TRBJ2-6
CASSVTGVSGANVLTF
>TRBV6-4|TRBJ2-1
CASSEAGGNNEQFF
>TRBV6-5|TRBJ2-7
CASSSYQGPSEQYF
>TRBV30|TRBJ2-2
CAWSWTSGSNTGELFF
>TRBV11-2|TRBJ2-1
CASSFGGSHLPSYNEQFF
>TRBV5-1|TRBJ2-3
CASSLGTSTDTQYF
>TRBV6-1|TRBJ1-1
CASSLDSDMNTEAFF
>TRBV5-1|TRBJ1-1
CASSLGFGNTEAFF
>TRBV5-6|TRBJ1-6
CASSPSGEAPLHF
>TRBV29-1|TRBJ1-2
CSVETTLYGYTF
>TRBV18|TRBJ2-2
CASSPGTGDTGELFF
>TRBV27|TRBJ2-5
CASSPSQVLRETQYF
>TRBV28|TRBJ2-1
CASSEGQGFTRQFF
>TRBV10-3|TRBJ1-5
CAISEQGSNQPQHF
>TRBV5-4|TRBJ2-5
CASSSRDRGLGEQYF
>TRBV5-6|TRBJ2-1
CASSLAAGGHYNEQFF
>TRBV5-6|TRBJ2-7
CASSSRGQGDYEQYF
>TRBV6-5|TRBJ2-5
CASSRDRQETQYF
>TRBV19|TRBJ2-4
CASSTTRAKNIQYF
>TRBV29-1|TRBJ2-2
CSVSDRAGELFF
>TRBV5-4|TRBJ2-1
CAGRAGVGNEQFF
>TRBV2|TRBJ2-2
CASSPPDKNTGELFF
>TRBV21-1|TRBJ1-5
CASSNPTGQGLYQPQHF
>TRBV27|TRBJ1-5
CASRAGIGNQPQHF
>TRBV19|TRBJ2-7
CASSKGWDKDYEQYF
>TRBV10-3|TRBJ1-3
CAIRGHRSGNTIYF
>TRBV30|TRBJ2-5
CAWTTGAGETQYF
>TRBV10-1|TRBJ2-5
CASSGLAQETQYF
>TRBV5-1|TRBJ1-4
CASSWTGFGEKLFF
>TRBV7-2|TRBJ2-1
CASGGGRSYNEQFF
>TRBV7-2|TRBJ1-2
CASSPPPGGNYGYTF
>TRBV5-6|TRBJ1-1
CASSSPGTGIASEAFF
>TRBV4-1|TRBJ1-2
CASSQAGQRQGYTF
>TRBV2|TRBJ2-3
CASSRLAGATDTQYF
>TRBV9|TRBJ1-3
CASSVVGSSGNTIYF